Sequencing of this T cell receptor (beta chain) was carried out in a study of cytomegalovirus exposure and HLA in healthy donors. The PCR had 60 Vbeta and 13 Jbeta primers. Data came from immunoSEQ multiplex PCR; TCRdb stores just in-frame clones and leaves some out. The sample lists 75,000 to 80,000 clones; about 70% were seen once. Study-level points and caveats: The investigators catalogued under 200 TCR beta chains as cytomegalovirus-associated. In a later analysis, HLA-C alleles had the fewest associated TCRs, DRB1 alleles the most. In a later analysis, TCR beta V- and J-gene trimming was associated with a missense DCLRE1C variant. TCR beta sequences reportedly predicted most subjects' HLA-A and HLA-B alleles accurately.

Regarding this clone: The antigen remains undetermined.

The CDR3 has 15 amino acids. V lost 5 bases to trimming and J lost 2 bases; unmatched junction nucleotides: 4. The germline V gene has CDR1 MNHEY and CDR2 SMNVEV (reference sequence). The clonotype originates from a male donor in good health and CMV-seropositive. The chain recombines TRBV27 with TRBJ2-5; 11 bases line up with TRBD2. The specimen was PBMCs. The CDR3 DNA reads as TGTGCCAGCAGTAAGACTAGCGGGATACAAGAGACCCAGTACTTC. The encoded protein is CASSKTSGIQETQYF.